This T cell receptor beta chain was captured by sequencing in a study of shared clonotypes between healthy human individuals. V was pared by 1 base and J by 3 bases, with 13 bases between. CDR3 length: 15 amino acids. The germline gives CDR1 MGHRA, CDR2 YSYEKL. CD45RO-negative, CCR7-selected cells formed the naive CD8 fraction, which excluded terminally differentiated effector memory CD45RA+ cells. The protocol was immunoSEQ multiplex PCR, while the TCRdb copy is restricted to in-frame clones and leaves out a portion. The sample carries about 590,000 clones, less than 97% recorded once. This TCR was recovered from a woman in her twenties or thirties in good health. The rearrangement uses TRBV4-1 and TRBJ2-7; D is perhaps TRBD1 (5 bases). Sample: naive CD8+ T cells sorted from blood. The CDR3 loop reads CASSQARGRFYEQYF. CDR3 DNA sequence: TGCGCCAGCAGCCAAGCTAGGGGTCGGTTCTACGAGCAGTACTTC.